This T cell receptor beta chain was sequenced during a study of blood T cells in healthy people across ages. Whole-study findings and limits: With naive T cell percentage, TCR beta diversity showed a strong correlation.

CDR1 is SGHTA and CDR2 is FQGNSA in the germline V gene. The CDR3 covers 15 residues. Trimming removed 5 bases from V and 7 bases from J, with 20 bases in between. Primed by a sample-barcoded 5' primer and a J-beta primer mix, a second PCR proceeded for 7 to 11 cycles. Each cDNA was tagged by a template-switch adaptor containing 12 random nucleotides. MiXCR, applied by TCRdb to the 5' RACE reads, yields one record per CDR3 protein. The top ten hold around 0.75% of the sample, which has around 1,000,000 distinct CDR3 sequences, approximately 25% seen once. As regards this clonotype: Its antigen is currently unknown.

These data were likewise used in another study, on T cells of mothers and their children. That source reports: Healthy Caucasian mothers, three in number, and their six children were the donors. Over 8.5 million TCR beta CDR3 reads were obtained from each mother, and some 3.1 million from each child.

The receptor comes from a girl aged 2 to 9 in good health. This sequence joins TRBV7-2 and TRBJ2-5, with D possibly being TRBD1 or TRBD2 (6 bases each). Sample: blood. The CDR3 DNA reads as TGTGCCAGCAGCGAGGGTACAGGGCCCGGGGGGACCCAGTACTTC. Its translation: CASSEGTGPGGTQYF.